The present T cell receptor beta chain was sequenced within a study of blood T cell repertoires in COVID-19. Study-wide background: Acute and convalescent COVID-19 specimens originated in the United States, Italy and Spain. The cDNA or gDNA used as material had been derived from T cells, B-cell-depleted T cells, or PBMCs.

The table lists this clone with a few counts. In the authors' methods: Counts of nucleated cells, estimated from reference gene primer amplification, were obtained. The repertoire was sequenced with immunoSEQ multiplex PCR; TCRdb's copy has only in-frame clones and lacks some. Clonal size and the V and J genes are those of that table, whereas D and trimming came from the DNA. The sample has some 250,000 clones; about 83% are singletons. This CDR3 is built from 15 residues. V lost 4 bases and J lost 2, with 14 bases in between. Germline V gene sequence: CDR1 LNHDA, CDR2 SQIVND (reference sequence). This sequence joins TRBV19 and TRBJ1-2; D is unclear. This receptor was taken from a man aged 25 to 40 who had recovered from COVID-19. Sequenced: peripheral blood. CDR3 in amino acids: CASSTRRVENYGYTF. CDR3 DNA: TGTGCCAGTAGTACAAGGCGGGTAGAAAACTATGGCTACACCTTC.